Listed here are 4 T cell receptor beta chains from one sample, sequenced in a study of T cell repertoires in cytomegalovirus infection. MiXCR, run by TCRdb on the reads, gives a single entry per CDR3 protein. The table includes 560,000 or so distinct CDR3 sequences, about 17% detected once. The sequenced sample consisted of CD8+ T cells from PBMCs. Receptors originate from a human donor in good health (CMV status not recorded). Some clones in this sample may be carry-over from other donors' samples.

The genes are TRBV10-2 and TRBJ2-7; possibly TRBD2 for D (5 bases). Germline lookup yields CDR1 WSHSY and CDR2 SAAADI. Trimming shortened V by 5 bases and J by 1 base, and 12 bases separated the two germline ends. This CDR3 has 14 amino acids. The DNA of the CDR3 is TGCGCCAGCAGTCAGACACGGGATTCCTACGAGCAGTACTTC. It codes for CASSQTRDSYEQYF.

This clonotype showed up many times. This chain links TRBV7-9 with TRBJ2-1, with 10 bases lining up with TRBD2. V trimming: 1 base; J trimming: 7 bases; junction bases outside the gene matches: 4. This CDR3 comprises 15 residues. Looked up from germline, CDR1 is SEHNR and CDR2 is FQNEAQ (reference sequence). In DNA form, the CDR3 reads TGTGCCAGCAGCTTAGAAGCGGGAGGGGAAAATGAGCAGTTCTTC. Translation: CASSLEAGGENEQFF. Combining the CDR3 with reference TRBV7-9 and TRBJ2-1 gives the whole variable domain DTGVSQNPRHKITKRGQNVTFRCDPISEHNRLYWYRQTLGQGPEFLTYFQNEAQLEKSRLLSDRFSAERPKGSFSTLEIQRTEQGDSAMYLCASSLEAGGENEQFFGPGTRLTVL.

J is TRBJ2-7 and V is TRBV28, with TRBD2 matching over 7 bases. Per germline, CDR1 MDHEN and CDR2 SYDVKM. V dropped 5 bases and J dropped 0; count of bases not matched to a gene: 1. This CDR3 has 13 residues. The CDR3 DNA reads as TGTGCCAGCAGTGGGACTACCTCCTACGAGCAGTACTTC. It translates to CASSGTTSYEQYF.

The chain is built from TRBV19 and TRBJ1-2; 7 bases agree with TRBD1. This CDR3 contains 14 residues. From germline, CDR1 is LNHDA and CDR2 SQIVND (reference sequence). The V and J ends lost 4 bases and 6 bases, in that order; junction bases with no gene match: 8. CDR3 in amino acids: CASSTWTGSDGYTF. The CDR3, as DNA: TGTGCCAGTAGTACCTGGACAGGCTCGGATGGCTACACCTTC.